This entry lists 15 T cell receptor beta chains sequenced from one sample in a study of T cell clonotyping in hematopoietic cell transplantation (dated by TCRdb to about 2021). Preparation of the library involved the immunoSEQ multiplex PCR assay. TCRdb stores this immuneACCESS table with in-frame sequences only. Part of the clones is absent; in the studies checked, under half of the shortfall reflects unresolved V genes, and no reason is known for the rest. The sample table shows 30,000 to 45,000 clones, and approximately 89% are seen once. The ten largest clones capture under 2% of the sample. The sample was peripheral blood mononuclear cells. These receptors all come from a woman in her forties in good health. Some clones in this sample may be carry-over from other donors' samples.

The chain employs TRBV7-2 and TRBJ1-4, with 7 positions matching TRBD1. Germline-derived CDR1 and CDR2 are SGHTA and FQGNSA. With V trimmed by 5 bases and J by 7 bases, 16 bases remained unmatched. This CDR3 contains 17 residues. The CDR3 sequence is CASSLRGGQGVTEKLFF. Here the CDR3 DNA reads TGTGCCAGCAGCCTAAGGGGTGGGCAGGGGGTTACTGAAAAACTGTTTTTT.

This clone was counted between two and nine times. This rearrangement joins TRBV30 to TRBJ2-7, with TRBD2 identical over 10 bases. V lost 0 bases and J lost 6; bases outside the gene matches: 2. The V gene's germline CDR1 is GTSNPN and CDR2 SVGIG (reference sequence). The CDR3 sequence is 13 residues long. DNA of the CDR3: TGTGCCTGGAGTGTAACTAGCGGGATCGAGCAGTACTTC. Its protein product is CAWSVTSGIEQYF.

The chain recombines TRBV19 with TRBJ2-3; no firm D call. This CDR3 spans 15 amino acids. The V gene lost 1 base and the J gene lost 2 bases, with 10 bases spanning the gap. Germline assignment: CDR1 LNHDA and CDR2 SQIVND (reference sequence). CDR3 region: CASSIGVGSTDTQYF. The CDR3 DNA reads as TGTGCCAGTAGTATAGGGGTGGGGTCCACAGATACGCAGTATTTT.

The chain recombines TRBV5-1 with TRBJ2-1; 9 positions agree with TRBD2. Germline values: CDR1 SGHRS, CDR2 YFSETQ. The CDR3 length is 15 residues. Trimming took 3 bases from V and 5 from J; bases not matched to a gene: 6. The CDR3 is CASSSYSGRNNEQFF. The CDR3 nucleotides read TGCGCCAGCAGCTCCTATAGCGGGAGAAACAATGAGCAGTTCTTC.

The genes are TRBV4-2 and TRBJ2-5, with 16 bases lining up with TRBD2. There are 17 residues in the CDR3. V was clipped by 0 bases and J by 5 bases; unmatched bases: 3. CDR1 LGHNA and CDR2 YNFKEQ come from the germline V gene. The CDR3 region has the DNA TGTGCCAGCAGCCAAGATCCGGGACTAGCGGGAGGGGAGACCCAGTACTTC. Translation gives CASSQDPGLAGGETQYF.

V usage is TRBV30 and J usage is TRBJ1-5; perhaps TRBD1 as D (5 bases). The CDR3 covers 14 residues. The germline gives CDR1 GTSNPN, CDR2 SVGIG (reference sequence). V was trimmed by 3 bases and J by 9 bases, leaving 18 bases between them. The CDR3 is CAWRKVGEARPQHF. CDR3 sequence (DNA): TGTGCCTGGAGGAAAGTAGGGGAGGCTAGGCCCCAGCATTTT.

The DNA for the CDR3 is TGTGCCACCAGCCCGGACCTTTTTAACTATGGCTACACCTTC. Translation gives CATSPDLFNYGYTF. The chain couples TRBV15 to TRBJ1-2; D not resolved. This CDR3 comprises 14 residues. V was trimmed by 5 bases and J by 1 base, leaving 11 bases between them. Germline CDR1 and CDR2: LNHNV and YYDKDF (reference sequence). The whole variable domain, remainder taken from reference TRBV15 and TRBJ1-2, is DAMVIQNPRYQVTQFGKPVTLSCSQTLNHNVMYWYQQKSSQAPKLLFHYYDKDFNNEADTPDNFQSRRPNTSFCFLDIRSPGLGDTAMYLCATSPDLFNYGYTFGSGTRLTVV.

The V and J genes are TRBV9 and TRBJ2-5; 9 bases fit TRBD1. The V gene's germline CDR1 is SGDLS and CDR2 YYNGEE. CDR3 length equals 15 residues. V gave up 4 bases and J gave up 4 bases; unmatched junction bases: 8. The CDR3 sequence: CASSSRDRVRETQYF. CDR3 coding DNA: TGTGCCAGCAGCTCCCGGGACAGGGTGAGAGAGACCCAGTACTTC.

This sequence joins TRBV5-1 and TRBJ2-2; TRBD2 matches 14 bases. With V trimmed by 5 bases and J by 5 bases, 5 bases remained unmatched. CDR3 size: 16 residues. Germline CDR1 is SGHRS and CDR2 is YFSETQ. CDR3 bases: TGCGCCAGCAGTCCTGGGACTAGCGGGAGAACCGGGGAGCTGTTTTTT. Translated: CASSPGTSGRTGELFF.

The gene calls are TRBV28 and TRBJ1-1; 9 nucleotides line up with TRBD1. Germline V gene sequence: CDR1 MDHEN, CDR2 SYDVKM. This CDR3 has 20 residues. V lost 6 bases to trimming and J lost 0 bases; unmatched junction nucleotides: 20. The CDR3, as DNA: TGTGCCAGCAGGCTAGCACAGGGGGCTATTACGCGTTGGCTGAACACTGAAGCTTTCTTT. As protein: CASRLAQGAITRWLNTEAFF.

This chain connects TRBV4-3 to TRBJ1-1; maybe TRBD1 (5 bases). Trimming removed 1 base at V and 0 bases at J, with 12 bases between. In germline, CDR1 is LGHNA, CDR2 YSLEER. This CDR3 has 16 residues. This CDR3 is CASSQVGQGMNTEAFF. CDR3 nucleotide sequence: TGCGCCAGCAGCCAAGTAGGGCAGGGAATGAACACTGAAGCTTTCTTT.

The chain is built from TRBV15 and TRBJ1-5; D remains ambiguous. Germline V gene sequence: CDR1 LNHNV, CDR2 YYDKDF (reference sequence). V shed 3 bases and J shed 9 bases, with 15 bases lying between them. CDR3 length: 14 residues. The CDR3 nucleotides read TGTGCCACCAGCAGCGGGCCCTCGGAGGGGCCCCAGCATTTT. This encodes CATSSGPSEGPQHF. Based on the CDR3 plus reference TRBV15 and TRBJ1-5, the full variable domain is DAMVIQNPRYQVTQFGKPVTLSCSQTLNHNVMYWYQQKSSQAPKLLFHYYDKDFNNEADTPDNFQSRRPNTSFCFLDIRSPGLGDTAMYLCATSSGPSEGPQHFGDGTRLSIL.

The J gene is TRBJ2-7, the V gene TRBV5-5; maybe TRBD1 (5 bases). Germline CDR1 is SGHKS and CDR2 is YYEKEE (reference sequence). The ends were cut back, 1 base at V and 1 base at J, with 12 bases in the middle. This CDR3 has 15 residues. The CDR3 loop reads CASSLQGSLSYEQYF. CDR3 bases: TGTGCCAGCAGCTTGCAGGGCTCCCTATCCTACGAGCAGTACTTC. Supplemented by reference TRBV5-5 and TRBJ2-7, the full variable domain reads DAGVTQSPTHLIKTRGQQVTLRCSPISGHKSVSWYQQVLGQGPQFIFQYYEKEERGRGNFPDRFSARQFPNYSSELNVNALLLGDSALYLCASSLQGSLSYEQYFGPGTRLTVT.

The chain employs TRBV30 and TRBJ1-4; unclear D gene. Germline CDR1 reads GTSNPN; CDR2 reads SVGIG (reference sequence). Trimming removed 0 bases at V and 10 bases at J, with 15 bases between. CDR3 size: 14 residues. The CDR3 nucleotides read TGTGCCTGGAGTGTCGACACAGAGTTAGTAAAACTGTTTTTT. Amino acid sequence: CAWSVDTELVKLFF.

This chain joins TRBV28 and TRBJ1-4; possible D gene TRBD1, 6 bases. Germline V gives CDR1 MDHEN, CDR2 SYDVKM. This CDR3 contains 12 residues. V lost 10 bases, J lost 6 bases, and 12 bases lay in between. The CDR3 nucleotides read TGTGCCACGAGGGAGGGGGATGAAAAACTGTTTTTT. Residues: CATREGDEKLFF.